Below, 27 T cell receptor beta chains from the same sample are listed, as sequenced in a study of response to subunit inactivated influenza vaccine. In TCRdb, the RT-PCR reads were re-called with MiXCR into one record per CDR3 protein. The data show approximately 700,000 distinct CDR3 sequences, approximately 14% seen once. Specimen: PBMCs from blood, collected 14 to 15 days before vaccination. The origin of the receptors is a man aged 45-60 years who received an inactivated influenza vaccine.

The sample holds a few counts of this clonotype. The rearrangement joins TRBV28 to TRBJ2-1; 7 nucleotides agree with TRBD2. Unmatched junction bases numbered 15, after V lost 6 bases and J lost 10 bases. The length of the CDR3 is 15 residues. In germline, CDR1 is MDHEN, CDR2 SYDVKM. CDR3 sequence: CASSPIWEGNSEQFF. The CDR3 nucleotides read TGTGCCAGCAGCCCAATATGGGAGGGAAATAGCGAGCAGTTCTTC. The full variable domain, with the rest looked up from reference TRBV28 and TRBJ2-1, is DVKVTQSSRYLVKRTGEKVFLECVQDMDHENMFWYRQDPGLGLRLIYFSYDVKMKEKGDIPEGYSVSREKKERFSLILESASTNQTSMYLCASSPIWEGNSEQFFGPGTRLTVL.

This clonotype was counted between two and nine times. V usage is TRBV5-4 and J usage is TRBJ2-2, with 10 bases lining up with TRBD2. The CDR3 sequence is 16 residues long. Germline trimming cut 0 bases from V and 6 bases from J; bases unmatched to any gene: 5. Germline CDR1 is SGHNT and CDR2 is YYREEE (reference sequence). The CDR3 DNA reads TGTGCCAGCAGCTTGGCGGGTAGCGGGAGGTCCGGGGAGCTGTTTTTT. Its protein is CASSLAGSGRSGELFF.

This clonotype was observed a handful of times. CDR3 protein: CSVDRRSSGNTIYF. For the CDR3, the DNA is TGCAGCGTTGATCGCAGGAGCTCTGGAAACACCATATATTTT. The chain joins TRBV29-1 to TRBJ1-3; D not certain. Trimming removed 3 bases at V and 0 bases at J, with 9 bases between. Germline-derived CDR1 and CDR2 are SQVTM and ANQGSEA. The CDR3 contains 14 residues.

The chain combines TRBV5-1 with TRBJ2-2, with D unresolved. Between the trimmed V and J ends, which lost 0 bases and 7 bases, there was a span of 7 bases. The germline CDR1 and CDR2 sequences are SGHRS and YFSETQ. CDR3 length: 13 residues. This CDR3 reads CASSLGQIGELFF. The CDR3 DNA reads as TGCGCCAGCAGCTTGGGGCAGATCGGGGAGCTGTTTTTT.

The chain links TRBV10-3 to TRBJ1-3; 8 nucleotides line up with TRBD1. Germline V CDR1 and CDR2: ENHRY, SYGVKD. V shed 3 bases, J shed 7 bases, and the junction held 11 bases outside the gene matches. The CDR3 runs 16 residues. This CDR3 reads CAISEQGEALGNTIYF. CDR3 sequence (DNA): TGTGCCATCAGTGAACAGGGGGAGGCACTGGGGAACACCATATATTTT.

The J gene is TRBJ2-5, the V gene TRBV12-3 or TRBV12-4; the D gene is possibly TRBD1 (5 bases). V shed 8 bases and J shed 0 bases, with 7 bases lying between them. The CDR3 runs 12 residues. The CDR3 loop is CASGAYQETQYF. The CDR3 DNA follows: TGTGCCAGCGGGGCGTACCAAGAGACCCAGTACTTC.

In this sample, this clonotype turned up many times. The gene calls are TRBV10-3 and TRBJ2-7; a weak D match, TRBD1 (7 bases). CDR3 size: 11 residues. The germline CDR1 and CDR2 sequences are ENHRY and SYGVKD. V dropped 8 bases and J dropped 6 bases, with 11 bases sitting between them. The CDR3 coding sequence is TGTGCCATCGCAGGGGGGAGCGAGCAGTACTTC. Encoded protein: CAIAGGSEQYF.

This clonotype was found once. This chain connects TRBV4-2 to TRBJ1-2, with a tentative D call TRBD1 (5 bases). V lost 3 bases and J lost 4, with 15 bases in between. The CDR3 loop spans 15 amino acids. Looked up from germline, CDR1 is LGHNA and CDR2 is YNFKEQ. The CDR3 here is CASSHAFDSLYGYTF. The CDR3 region has the DNA TGTGCCAGCAGCCATGCATTCGACAGCCTCTATGGCTACACCTTC.

J is TRBJ2-7 and V is TRBV10-2; 8 bases agree with TRBD1. V lost 9 bases, J lost 1 base, and 2 bases stayed unmatched. Germline V CDR1 and CDR2: WSHSY, SAAADI. The CDR3 covers 12 residues. This CDR3 reads CASTGGSYEQYF. CDR3 bases: TGCGCCAGTACAGGGGGATCCTACGAGCAGTACTTC.

This chain joins TRBV4-2 and TRBJ1-5; possibly TRBD1 for D (6 bases). Germline assignment: CDR1 LGHNA and CDR2 YNFKEQ. There are 16 residues in the CDR3. Between the trimmed V and J ends, which lost 1 base and 2 bases, there was a span of 12 bases. This CDR3 is CASSQGGQWGNQPQHF. The CDR3 DNA reads as TGTGCCAGCAGCCAAGGGGGGCAGTGGGGCAATCAGCCCCAGCATTTT.

V gene TRBV5-1 combines with J gene TRBJ2-7; no definite D call. Trimming stripped 0 bases from V and 2 bases from J, with 9 bases between. CDR3 length: 14 amino acids. CDR1 SGHRS and CDR2 YFSETQ come from the germline V gene. Here the CDR3 DNA reads TGCGCCAGCAGCTTGGCCCCTGGGGCCTACGAGCAGTACTTC. This gives the protein CASSLAPGAYEQYF.

In DNA form, the CDR3 reads TGTGCCAGCAGTGAAGCGTTGGACAGGGGCACAGATACGCAGTATTTT. Translating it yields CASSEALDRGTDTQYF. The chain couples TRBV2 to TRBJ2-3, with 8 bases lining up with TRBD1. The junction had 3 bases not matched to a gene; V was cut back by 0 bases and J by 1 base. The CDR3 is 16 residues long. Per germline, CDR1 SNHLY and CDR2 FYNNEI.

V and J are TRBV20-1 and TRBJ1-5; TRBD1 agrees at 8 bases. The CDR3 covers 11 residues. The germline CDR1 and CDR2 sequences are DFQATT and SNEGSKA (reference sequence). The ends lost 4 bases at V and 11 bases at J; junction bases unmatched: 4. CDR3 nucleotide sequence: TGCAGTGCTATACAGGGGGGAGCCCAGCATTTT. Encoded protein: CSAIQGGAQHF.

The V gene is TRBV19, the J gene TRBJ1-1; D unclear. V was clipped by 3 bases and J by 2 bases, with 13 bases between them. Germline CDR1 reads LNHDA; CDR2 reads SQIVND (reference sequence). The CDR3 runs to 15 residues. This CDR3 is CASSIFGRPNTEAFF. Written as DNA, the CDR3 is TGTGCCAGTAGTATTTTCGGGAGACCTAACACTGAAGCTTTCTTT.

As regards this clonotype: An end of the junction differs from the germline gene, which may be a read error. The V gene is TRBV11-1, the J gene TRBJ2-6; D perhaps matches TRBD2 (6 bases). Germline V CDR1 and CDR2: SGHAT, FQDESV (reference sequence). The CDR3 consists of 18 residues. This CDR3 is CASSLTRGFSSWANVLTF. Here the CDR3 DNA reads TGTGCCAGCAGCTTAACCCGGGGGTTCTCCTCTTGGGCCAACGTCCTGACTTTC.

Many counts were recorded for this clonotype. The chain uses TRBV5-1 and TRBJ1-4; D not resolved. The length of the CDR3 is 15 residues. Trimming shortened V by 4 bases and J by 0 bases, and 10 bases separated the two germline ends. The germline V gene encodes CDR1 SGHRS and CDR2 YFSETQ. The CDR3, as DNA: TGCGCCAGCAGCAGGATGGGAGCAACTAATGAAAAACTGTTTTTT. Its translation is CASSRMGATNEKLFF.

This clonotype appeared a few times. The CDR3 bases are TGTGCCAGCAGCCCCGACCCAGGGGGCGGAAACTATGGCTACACCTTC. Encoded protein: CASSPDPGGGNYGYTF. V is TRBV9 and J is TRBJ1-2; 8 positions match TRBD1. V was pared by 4 bases and J by 2 bases, with 10 bases of the junction left unmatched. The CDR3 is made up of 16 amino acids. The germline gives CDR1 SGDLS, CDR2 YYNGEE. Filled out from reference TRBV9 and TRBJ1-2, the complete variable domain reads DSGVTQTPKHLITATGQRVTLRCSPRSGDLSVYWYQQSLDQGLQFLIQYYNGEERAKGNILERFSAQQFPDLHSELNLSSLELGDSALYFCASSPDPGGGNYGYTFGSGTRLTVV.

V usage is TRBV6-2 or TRBV6-3 and J usage is TRBJ1-2; D is unresolved. This CDR3 spans 12 amino acids. Trimming pared 7 bases from V and 2 bases from J, leaving 8 bases between. Germline values: CDR1 MNHEY, CDR2 SVGEGT. CDR3 DNA sequence: TGTGCCAGCAATGAAAGAAACTATGGCTACACCTTC. It encodes CASNERNYGYTF.

This clonotype was seen a handful of times. V is TRBV29-1 and J is TRBJ2-1; TRBD2 aligns across 7 bases. This CDR3 has 17 residues. Germline CDR1 SQVTM, CDR2 ANQGSEA. V gave up 3 bases and J gave up 10 bases; unmatched junction bases: 21. CDR3 residues: CSVERAVGGLSPREQFF. In nucleotides, the CDR3 is TGCAGCGTTGAGCGTGCCGTTGGGGGACTATCCCCGAGGGAGCAGTTCTTC.

The chain joins TRBV5-1 to TRBJ2-7; D is perhaps TRBD1 or TRBD2 (5 bases each). Germline assignment: CDR1 SGHRS and CDR2 YFSETQ. The CDR3 has 16 residues. V was pared by 0 bases and J by 1 base, with 14 bases between. Written as DNA, the CDR3 is TGCGCCAGCAGCTTGGAGTCGGGACCCCCTTCCTACGAGCAGTACTTC. Amino acid sequence: CASSLESGPPSYEQYF.

This clonotype showed up many times. CDR3 DNA: TGTGCCAGCAGGCGACCGGGACTTAGCACGGGTGAGCAGTTCTTC. Its protein is CASRRPGLSTGEQFF. The chain uses TRBV12-3 or TRBV12-4 and TRBJ2-1; D possibly corresponds to TRBD2 (6 bases). V gave up 6 bases and J gave up 9 bases, with 21 bases separating them. The CDR3 has 15 amino acids.

This chain uses TRBV2 with TRBJ2-7; the D gene is possibly TRBD1 (5 bases). V lost 5 bases and J lost 4, with 15 bases in between. The CDR3 loop spans 14 amino acids. CDR1 and CDR2 from the germline V gene are SNHLY and FYNNEI. The CDR3 region is CASSRAREKYEQYF. For the CDR3, the DNA is TGTGCCAGCAGTAGGGCCAGGGAAAAATACGAGCAGTACTTC. Variable domain in full (rest from reference TRBV2 and TRBJ2-7): EPEVTQTPSHQVTQMGQEVILRCVPISNHLYFYWYRQILGQKVEFLVSFYNNEISEKSEIFDDQFSVERPDGSNFTLKIRSTKLEDSAMYFCASSRAREKYEQYFGPGTRLTVT.

This clonotype was observed a handful of times. V gene TRBV4-1 combines with J gene TRBJ2-3, with D uncertain. The CDR3 contains 16 residues. V gave up 4 bases and J gave up 0 bases, with 14 bases separating them. Germline CDR1 MGHRA, CDR2 YSYEKL. Here the CDR3 reads CASSPDLVTSTDTQYF. CDR3 DNA: TGCGCCAGCAGCCCTGACCTGGTAACTAGCACAGATACGCAGTATTTT.

V is TRBV5-1 and J is TRBJ1-1; D unresolved. Germline V CDR1 and CDR2: SGHRS, YFSETQ. Trimming stripped 3 bases from V and 6 bases from J, with 12 bases between. The CDR3 is 13 residues long. The CDR3 bases are TGCGCCAGCAGCTCCGGCCAGACGGCTGAAGCTTTCTTT. It codes for CASSSGQTAEAFF.

The rearrangement joins TRBV29-1 to TRBJ2-7; 14 bases agree with TRBD2. V dropped 3 bases and J dropped 0; count of bases not matched to a gene: 4. The CDR3 runs to 16 residues. From germline, CDR1 is SQVTM and CDR2 ANQGSEA. This CDR3 reads CSVEAGLAGASYEQYF. Here the CDR3 DNA reads TGCAGCGTTGAGGCGGGACTAGCGGGAGCCTCCTACGAGCAGTACTTC.

This clonotype has more than one count but fewer than ten. The J gene is TRBJ2-5, the V gene TRBV14; TRBD1 or TRBD2 may be the D gene (5 bases each). V lost 0 bases and J 5 bases, leaving 10 bases between the germline ends. Looked up from germline, CDR1 is SGHDN and CDR2 is FVKESK. This CDR3 is built from 14 residues. CDR3 in DNA: TGTGCCAGCAGCCAAGATGCTGGGGACGAGACCCAGTACTTC. Its translation: CASSQDAGDETQYF.

V usage is TRBV6-2 or TRBV6-3 and J usage is TRBJ1-5; no clear D. The CDR3 contains 13 residues. Germline-derived CDR1 and CDR2 are MNHEY and SVGEGT. V was cut by 6 bases and J by 6 bases, with 12 bases left in between. The CDR3 coding sequence is TGTGCCAGCAGCCCGTCGAGGATTCAGCCCCAGCATTTT. It yields the protein CASSPSRIQPQHF.